This T cell receptor beta chain was recorded in a study of cytomegalovirus exposure and HLA in healthy donors. General study findings and limits: Some V segments could not be told apart, so they were left out, TRBV6-2 and TRBV6-3 among them.

On this clone: What it recognizes is unknown.

The length of the CDR3 is 11 residues. From germline, CDR1 is DFQATT and CDR2 SNEGSKA (reference sequence). The V and J ends lost 7 bases and 1 base respectively, with 7 bases between them. Vbeta (60) and Jbeta (13) primers were used in the PCR. Measured with immunoSEQ multiplex PCR; TCRdb has only the in-frame clones, and not every one. The table counts 40,000 to 65,000 clones; 20% to 30% lies in the top ten. The gene calls are TRBV20-1 and TRBJ2-5; D is unresolved. The receptor was isolated from a man in his forties in good health and CMV-seropositive. Material: PBMCs. CDR3 protein: CSGQIQETQYF. The DNA for the CDR3 is TGCAGTGGGCAGATCCAAGAGACCCAGTACTTC.